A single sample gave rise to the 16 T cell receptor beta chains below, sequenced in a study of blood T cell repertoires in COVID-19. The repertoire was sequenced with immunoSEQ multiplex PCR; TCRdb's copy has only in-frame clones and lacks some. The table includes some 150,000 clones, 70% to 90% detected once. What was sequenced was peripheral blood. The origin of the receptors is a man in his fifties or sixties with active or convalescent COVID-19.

The CDR3 reads CAISESRGLVYGYTF. The CDR3 DNA is TGTGCCATCAGTGAGTCGAGGGGGCTAGTCTATGGCTACACCTTC. The rearrangement links TRBV10-3 to TRBJ1-2; TRBD1 aligns across 7 bases. The CDR3 totals 15 residues. CDR1 ENHRY and CDR2 SYGVKD come from the germline V gene. V lost 0 bases to trimming and J lost 4 bases; unmatched junction nucleotides: 5.

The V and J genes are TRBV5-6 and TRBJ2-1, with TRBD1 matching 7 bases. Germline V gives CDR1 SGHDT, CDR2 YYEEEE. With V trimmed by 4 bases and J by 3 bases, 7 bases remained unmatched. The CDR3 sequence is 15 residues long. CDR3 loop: CASSRRQGRYNEQFF. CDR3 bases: TGTGCCAGCAGCCGGCGACAGGGACGCTACAATGAGCAGTTCTTC.

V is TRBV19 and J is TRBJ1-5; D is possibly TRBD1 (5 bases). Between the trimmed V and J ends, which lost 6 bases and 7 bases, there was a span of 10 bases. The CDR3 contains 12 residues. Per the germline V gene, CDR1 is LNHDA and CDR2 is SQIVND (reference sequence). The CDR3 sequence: CASSKTDQPQHF. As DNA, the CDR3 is TGTGCCAGTAGCAAGACAGACCAGCCCCAGCATTTT.

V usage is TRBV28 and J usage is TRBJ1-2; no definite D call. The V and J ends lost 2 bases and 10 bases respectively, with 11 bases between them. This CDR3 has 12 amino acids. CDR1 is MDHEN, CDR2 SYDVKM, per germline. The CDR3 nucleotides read TGTGCCAGCAGTTTAGTTAGGAGAACCTACACCTTC. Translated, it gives CASSLVRRTYTF.

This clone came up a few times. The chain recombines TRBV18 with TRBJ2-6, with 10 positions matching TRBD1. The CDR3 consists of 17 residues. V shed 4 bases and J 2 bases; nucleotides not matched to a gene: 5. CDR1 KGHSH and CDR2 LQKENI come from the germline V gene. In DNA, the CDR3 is TGTGCCAGCTCACAAGCCGGGACAGGGGCTGGGGCCAACGTCCTGACTTTC. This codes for CASSQAGTGAGANVLTF.

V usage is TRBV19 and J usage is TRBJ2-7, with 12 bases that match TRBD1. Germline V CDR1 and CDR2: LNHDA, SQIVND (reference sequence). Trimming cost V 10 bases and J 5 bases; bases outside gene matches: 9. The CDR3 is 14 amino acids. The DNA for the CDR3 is TGTGCCACTCTTACGGGACAGGGGGCTGACGAGCAGTACTTC. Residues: CATLTGQGADEQYF.

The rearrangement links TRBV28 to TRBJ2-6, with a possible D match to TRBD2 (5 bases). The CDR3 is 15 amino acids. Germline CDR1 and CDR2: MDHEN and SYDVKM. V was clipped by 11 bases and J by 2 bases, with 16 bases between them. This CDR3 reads CAHGGRGTGANVLTF. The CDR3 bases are TGTGCCCATGGCGGACGGGGTACTGGGGCCAACGTCCTGACTTTC.

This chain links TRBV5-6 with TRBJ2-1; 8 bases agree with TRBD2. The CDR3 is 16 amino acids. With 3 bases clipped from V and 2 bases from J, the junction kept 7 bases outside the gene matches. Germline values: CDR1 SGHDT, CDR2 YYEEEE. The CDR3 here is CASSWETSATYNEQFF. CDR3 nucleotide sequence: TGTGCCAGCAGCTGGGAGACTAGCGCCACCTACAATGAGCAGTTCTTC.

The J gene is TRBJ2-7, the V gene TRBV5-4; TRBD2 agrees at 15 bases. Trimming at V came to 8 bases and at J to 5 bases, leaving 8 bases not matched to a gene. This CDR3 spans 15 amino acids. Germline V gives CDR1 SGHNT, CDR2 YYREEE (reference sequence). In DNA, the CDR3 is TGTGCCAGGAGGACTAGCGGGAGGGCCGGGGACGAGCAGTACTTC. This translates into CARRTSGRAGDEQYF.

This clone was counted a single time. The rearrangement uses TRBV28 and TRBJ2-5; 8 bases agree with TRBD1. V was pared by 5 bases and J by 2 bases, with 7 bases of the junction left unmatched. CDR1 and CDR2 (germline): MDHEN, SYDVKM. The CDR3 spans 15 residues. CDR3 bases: TGTGCCAGCAGTAATCCACGACAGGGGCAAGAGACCCAGTACTTC. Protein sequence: CASSNPRQGQETQYF.

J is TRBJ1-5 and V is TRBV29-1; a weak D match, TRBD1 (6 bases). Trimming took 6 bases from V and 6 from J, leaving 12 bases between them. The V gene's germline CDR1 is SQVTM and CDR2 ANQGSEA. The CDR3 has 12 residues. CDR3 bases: TGCAGCGTGGGACATGGGGGTCAGCCCCAGCATTTT. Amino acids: CSVGHGGQPQHF.

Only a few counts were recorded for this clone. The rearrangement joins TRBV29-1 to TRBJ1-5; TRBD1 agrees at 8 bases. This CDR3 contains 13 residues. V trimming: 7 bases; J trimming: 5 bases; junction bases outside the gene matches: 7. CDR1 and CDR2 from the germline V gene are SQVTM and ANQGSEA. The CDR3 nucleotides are TGCAGCGCGCGCAGGGGGCAGGATCAGCCCCAGCATTTT. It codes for CSARRGQDQPQHF.

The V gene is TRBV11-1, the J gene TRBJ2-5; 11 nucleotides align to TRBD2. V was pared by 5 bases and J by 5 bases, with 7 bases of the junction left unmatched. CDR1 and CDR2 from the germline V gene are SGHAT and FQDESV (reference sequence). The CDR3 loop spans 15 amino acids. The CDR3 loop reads CASSPSGLAGETQYF. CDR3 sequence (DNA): TGTGCCAGCAGCCCCTCCGGACTAGCGGGCGAGACCCAGTACTTC.

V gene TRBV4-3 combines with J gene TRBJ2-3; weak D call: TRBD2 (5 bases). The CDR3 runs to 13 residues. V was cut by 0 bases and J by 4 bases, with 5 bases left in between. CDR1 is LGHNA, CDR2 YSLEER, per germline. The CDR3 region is CASSQERADTQYF. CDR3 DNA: TGCGCCAGCAGCCAAGAGAGGGCAGATACGCAGTATTTT.

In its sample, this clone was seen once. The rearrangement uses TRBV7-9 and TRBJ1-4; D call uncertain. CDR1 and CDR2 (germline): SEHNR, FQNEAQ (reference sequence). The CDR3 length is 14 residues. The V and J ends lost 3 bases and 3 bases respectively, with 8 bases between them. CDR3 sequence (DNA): TGTGCCAGCAGCTTTTCTCAGTCTAATGAAAAACTGTTTTTT. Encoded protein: CASSFSQSNEKLFF.

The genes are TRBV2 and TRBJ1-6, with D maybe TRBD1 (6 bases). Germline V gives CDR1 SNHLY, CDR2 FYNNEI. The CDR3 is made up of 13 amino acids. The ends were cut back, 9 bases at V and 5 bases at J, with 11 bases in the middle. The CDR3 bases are TGTGCCAGTCCGACAGGAAATAATTCACCCCTCCACTTT. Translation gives CASPTGNNSPLHF.